This entry lists 14 T cell receptor beta chains sequenced from one sample in a study of blood T cell repertoires in COVID-19. The table came from immunoSEQ multiplex PCR; TCRdb's copy has only in-frame clones and leaves some out. Among roughly 200,000 clones, 82% were seen once, and the ten largest hold roughly 8.2%. Sequenced material: peripheral blood. These TCRs come from a woman of 80 years or more with COVID-19, enrolled during active disease.

This chain links TRBV5-1 with TRBJ2-7, with 12 bases fitting TRBD1. V trimming: 2 bases; J trimming: 6 bases; junction bases outside the gene matches: 9. Germline CDR1 reads SGHRS; CDR2 reads YFSETQ. The CDR3 length is 16 residues. The CDR3 region has the DNA TGCGCCAGCAGCTTAACCCCGGGACAGGGGGCATTCGAGCAGTACTTC. This codes for CASSLTPGQGAFEQYF.

The chain couples TRBV27 to TRBJ2-6; TRBD1 aligns across 7 bases. J lost 2 bases, V lost 0 bases, and 4 bases had no gene match. CDR3 length: 17 amino acids. The germline gives CDR1 MNHEY, CDR2 SMNVEV (reference sequence). The CDR3 DNA reads TGTGCCAGCAGTTTATCTCCGGGACAGACTGGGGCCAACGTCCTGACTTTC. This codes for CASSLSPGQTGANVLTF.

CDR3 protein: CASSQGSTGVFHYEQYF. The CDR3 coding sequence is TGTGCCAGCAGCCAAGGCTCGACAGGGGTTTTTCATTACGAGCAGTACTTC. The chain uses TRBV3-1 (or the pseudogene TRBV3-2) and TRBJ2-7; 8 nucleotides line up with TRBD1. CDR1 is LGHDT and CDR2 is YNNKEL in the germline V gene (reference sequence). This CDR3 is 17 amino acids long. The junction had 12 bases not matched to a gene; V was cut back by 1 base and J by 4 bases.

This sequence joins TRBV28 and TRBJ1-1, with 11 bases that match TRBD1. Unmatched junction bases numbered 8, after V lost 8 bases and J lost 6 bases. Germline loops: CDR1 MDHEN, CDR2 SYDVKM. The CDR3 consists of 14 residues. CDR3 residues: CASSRTGGSSEAFF. CDR3 DNA: TGTGCCAGCTCCCGGACAGGGGGCAGTTCTGAAGCTTTCTTT.

The chain has TRBV7-9 and TRBJ2-5; D perhaps matches TRBD2 (6 bases). Germline lookup yields CDR1 SEHNR and CDR2 FQNEAQ (reference sequence). V dropped 3 bases and J dropped 10 bases, with 15 bases sitting between them. The CDR3 consists of 13 residues. This CDR3 is CASSFSENGGQYF. CDR3 sequence (DNA): TGTGCCAGCAGCTTTTCAGAAAACGGGGGCCAGTACTTC.

This chain connects TRBV28 to TRBJ2-1; 8 nucleotides match TRBD1. The CDR3 has 15 residues. V lost 5 bases to trimming and J lost 3 bases; unmatched junction nucleotides: 6. Germline values: CDR1 MDHEN, CDR2 SYDVKM. As DNA, the CDR3 is TGTGCCAGCAGTACAGGGGGAGGACTCTACAATGAGCAGTTCTTC. This codes for CASSTGGGLYNEQFF.

V and J are TRBV4-3 and TRBJ1-4; TRBD1 is a possible D gene (6 bases). Germline-derived CDR1 and CDR2 are LGHNA and YSLEER. V lost 0 bases, J lost 8 bases, and 22 bases lay in between. The CDR3 covers 18 residues. The CDR3 protein is CASSQDVTAAGEREKLFF. CDR3 nucleotide sequence: TGCGCCAGCAGCCAAGATGTAACGGCGGCAGGGGAGAGAGAAAAACTGTTTTTT.

Written as DNA, the CDR3 is TGTGCCAGCAGCCAACCCAGACCCCCGGACACAGCTAACTATGGCTACACCTTC. Protein: CASSQPRPPDTANYGYTF. The chain joins TRBV3-1 (or the pseudogene TRBV3-2) to TRBJ1-2, with a weak D call TRBD1 (5 bases). V was clipped by 2 bases and J by 0 bases, with 19 bases between them. The CDR3 has 18 amino acids. Germline-derived CDR1 and CDR2 are LGHDT and YNNKEL (reference sequence).

This chain connects TRBV2 to TRBJ2-7; 14 bases align to TRBD2. The CDR3 is made up of 19 amino acids. J lost 1 base, V lost 6 bases, and 14 bases had no gene match. Looked up from germline, CDR1 is SNHLY and CDR2 is FYNNEI. The CDR3 protein is CASRTNPGTSGGASYEQYF. CDR3 nucleotide sequence: TGTGCCAGCAGGACCAACCCGGGGACTAGCGGGGGAGCTTCCTACGAGCAGTACTTC.

The chain employs TRBV7-2 and TRBJ2-1; 10 nucleotides align to TRBD1. This CDR3 has 16 residues. V lost 1 base to trimming and J lost 6 bases; unmatched junction nucleotides: 6. The germline V gene has CDR1 SGHTA and CDR2 FQGNSA. The CDR3: CASSLVGTGVGNEQFF. Here the CDR3 DNA reads TGTGCCAGCAGCTTAGTCGGGACAGGGGTCGGCAATGAGCAGTTCTTC.

This clone has more than one count but fewer than ten. The chain uses TRBV5-4 and TRBJ2-1; 9 nucleotides agree with TRBD1. The germline V gene encodes CDR1 SGHNT and CDR2 YYREEE (reference sequence). This CDR3 spans 15 amino acids. V dropped 5 bases and J dropped 5; count of bases not matched to a gene: 8. This chain's CDR3 is CASRFRDRANNEQFF. DNA of the CDR3: TGTGCCAGCAGGTTCCGGGACAGGGCCAACAATGAGCAGTTCTTC.

The CDR3 DNA is TGTGCCAGCAGCGCTACAGGGTCCCTTAGCAATCAGCCCCAGCATTTT. Translating it yields CASSATGSLSNQPQHF. V gene TRBV5-8 combines with J gene TRBJ1-5, with D possibly being TRBD1 (6 bases). CDR1 is SGHTS and CDR2 is YDEGEE in the germline V gene. The CDR3 spans 16 residues. V was shortened by 4 bases and J by 0 bases, with 14 bases between the two germline ends.

The CDR3 is CASTGTDTQYF. In DNA, the CDR3 is TGTGCCAGCACAGGGACAGATACGCAGTATTTT. This sequence joins TRBV28 and TRBJ2-3, with a weak D call TRBD1 (5 bases). Germline V gene data show CDR1 as MDHEN and CDR2 as SYDVKM. V was trimmed by 7 bases and J by 3 bases, leaving 5 bases between them. This CDR3 region has 11 residues.

The chain recombines TRBV11-2 with TRBJ1-1; 7 positions agree with TRBD1. This CDR3 has 14 residues. V lost 5 bases and J lost 7; bases outside the gene matches: 10. Germline CDR1 SGHAT, CDR2 FQNNGV. CDR3 coding DNA: TGTGCCAGCAGCCACGCCAGTCAGGGGGGTGAAGCTTTCTTT. Encoded protein: CASSHASQGGEAFF.